These 7 T cell receptor beta chains came from one sample sequenced in a study of lymphopenia after photon versus proton radiotherapy. Assay used: immunoSEQ multiplex PCR; TCRdb lists only in-frame clones, some missing. This table holds around 20,000 clones, around 89% found once. This specimen was peripheral blood, taken from a patient treated with proton-based radiotherapy. These receptors were taken from a man at least 80 years old with esophageal cancer.

This sequence joins TRBV19 and TRBJ1-5, with D uncertain. The CDR3 has 13 amino acids. The germline V and J ends were trimmed by 6 bases and 7 bases, with 13 bases remaining between them. Germline V gene lookup returns CDR1 LNHDA and CDR2 SQIVND (reference sequence). The CDR3 loop is CASRTPGGQPQHF. As DNA, the CDR3 is TGTGCCAGTAGGACCCCGGGCGGGCAGCCCCAGCATTTT.

The chain recombines TRBV5-8 with TRBJ1-1, with a possible D match to TRBD1 (5 bases). Trimming pared 0 bases from V and 3 bases from J, leaving 9 bases between. CDR1 and CDR2 from the germline V gene are SGHTS and YDEGEE. The CDR3 sequence is 14 residues long. CDR3 in amino acids: CASSLGGTDTEAFF. The CDR3 DNA follows: TGTGCCAGCAGCTTGGGTGGGACGGACACTGAAGCTTTCTTT.

This rearrangement joins TRBV15 to TRBJ2-3; the match to TRBD1 covers 9 bases. J lost 2 bases, V lost 7 bases, and 4 bases had no gene match. Looked up from germline, CDR1 is LNHNV and CDR2 is YYDKDF (reference sequence). CDR3 length: 14 amino acids. This CDR3 is CATKRDRATDTQYF. CDR3 sequence (DNA): TGTGCCACCAAAAGGGACAGGGCCACAGATACGCAGTATTTT.

J is TRBJ2-5 and V is TRBV18; D might be TRBD1 or TRBD2, each matching 5 bases. The V end was cut by 2 bases, the J end by 6 bases, with 16 bases between. Germline CDR1 reads KGHSH; CDR2 reads LQKENI. CDR3 size: 15 residues. DNA of the CDR3: TGTGCCAGCTCACCAGCGTCGGGGCTAGCAAAGACCCAGTACTTC. Translated, it gives CASSPASGLAKTQYF.

This sequence joins TRBV7-2 and TRBJ2-7; 7 bases line up with TRBD1. V was clipped by 2 bases and J by 2 bases; unmatched bases: 3. The CDR3 is 14 amino acids. Germline loops: CDR1 SGHTA, CDR2 FQGNSA. The CDR3 is CASSLWTGAYEQYF. CDR3 DNA sequence: TGTGCCAGCAGCTTATGGACAGGCGCCTACGAGCAGTACTTC.

The chain combines TRBV19 with TRBJ2-7; TRBD1 matches at 7 bases. CDR3 length equals 15 residues. Trimming cost V 5 bases and J 2 bases; bases outside gene matches: 9. Germline CDR1 and CDR2: LNHDA and SQIVND (reference sequence). In DNA form, the CDR3 reads TGTGCCAGTAGTCTACGATCGACAGGGACCTACGAGCAGTACTTC. Protein product: CASSLRSTGTYEQYF.

The rearrangement links TRBV11-1 to TRBJ2-7; possible D gene TRBD1, 6 bases. The V end lost 4 bases, the J end lost 7 bases, and 14 bases lay between the germline ends. CDR3 length: 13 residues. Germline values: CDR1 SGHAT, CDR2 FQDESV (reference sequence). CDR3 loop: CASSSTGPWEQYF. CDR3 nucleotide sequence: TGTGCCAGCAGCTCGACAGGTCCTTGGGAGCAGTACTTC.